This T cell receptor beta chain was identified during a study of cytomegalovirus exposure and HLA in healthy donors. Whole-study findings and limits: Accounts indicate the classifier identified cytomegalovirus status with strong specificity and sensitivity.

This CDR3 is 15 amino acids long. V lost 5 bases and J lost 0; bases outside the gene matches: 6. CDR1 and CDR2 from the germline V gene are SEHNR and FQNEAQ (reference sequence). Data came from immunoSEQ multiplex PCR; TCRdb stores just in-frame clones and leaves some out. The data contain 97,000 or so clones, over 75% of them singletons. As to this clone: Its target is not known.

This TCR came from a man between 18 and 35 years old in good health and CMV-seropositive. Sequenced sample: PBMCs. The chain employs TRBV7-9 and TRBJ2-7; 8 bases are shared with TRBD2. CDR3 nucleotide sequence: TGTGCCAGCAGCCGGGGGGGGCTTGGCTCCTACGAGCAGTACTTC. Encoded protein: CASSRGGLGSYEQYF.